This TCR beta chain comes out of a study of T-cell memory formation after mild COVID-19. At the level of the study: Clustering of TCRs was largely donor specific. The study, taken as a whole, reports: Among CD4+ contracting clones, most were CM and EM, and CD8+ ones EMRA. Clones that got smaller from day 15 to 85 had even CD4/CD8, while clones growing later tipped toward CD4+.

The CDR3 totals 15 residues. V dropped 3 bases and J dropped 3 bases, with 17 bases sitting between them. CDR1 DFQATT and CDR2 SNEGSKA come from the germline V gene (reference sequence). Barcoded TCR alpha and TCR beta cDNA libraries with UMIs came from 5'RACE using constant-segment primers. One entry per CDR3 protein results from TCRdb running MiXCR on the 5' RACE reads. The profile shows fewer than 250,000 distinct CDR3 sequences, about 11% of them singletons. Of note for this clonotype: Its antigen is unknown.

The specimen was PBMCs or a T cell subset sorted from them (not recorded which). The receptor comes from a man younger than 35 who had mild COVID-19 (a few samples of this study predate the infection). Cell type and time point are not known. V usage is TRBV20-1 and J usage is TRBJ1-1, with D tentatively TRBD1 (6 bases). CDR3 sequence reads: CSASPWTAGYTEAFF. In nucleotides, the CDR3 is TGCAGTGCTAGTCCCTGGACAGCGGGGTACACTGAAGCTTTCTTT.